This TCR beta chain was recorded in a study of blood T cell repertoires in COVID-19. Repertoires were generated with immunoSEQ multiplex PCR, while TCRdb's copy carries only in-frame clones and drops some. The data contain about 250,000 clones, around 90% of them seen just once; the ten biggest clones take up about 1.3%. This CDR3 region has 16 residues. CDR1 is SGHNT, CDR2 YYREEE, per germline (reference sequence). After removal of 4 bases from V and 8 bases from J, the junction contained 11 bases not matched to a gene. This TCR was recovered from a man of 80 years or more with acute or convalescent COVID-19. The chain recombines TRBV5-4 with TRBJ2-1, with 11 positions matching TRBD2. The specimen was peripheral blood. The CDR3 is CASSGRRLAGSDEQFF. CDR3 DNA: TGTGCCAGCAGCGGCCGAAGACTAGCGGGGAGCGATGAGCAGTTCTTC.